This T cell receptor (beta chain) appears in the sequencing data of a study of blood T cell repertoires in COVID-19. The overall study: Material from acute and convalescent COVID-19 was sourced from the United States, Italy and Spain. T cells, B-cell-depleted T cells, or PBMCs provided the cDNA or gDNA that served as material.

Trimming took off 4 bases at V and 3 bases at J, with 21 bases between the two ends. The CDR3 runs 17 residues. CDR1 and CDR2 from the germline V gene are KGHDR and SFDVKD. Original methodology: Nucleated cell counts were estimated from reference gene primer amplification. Method: immunoSEQ multiplex PCR; TCRdb's copy keeps in-frame clones and lacks some. That table supplies the V and J calls and clone size; D and trimming were determined from the DNA. This repertoire shows about 170,000 clones, about 85% found once; its top ten account for 7% to 8%. The V and J genes are TRBV24-1 and TRBJ2-7; possible D gene TRBD1, 6 bases. The receptor comes from an elderly woman in a cohort sampled during active or convalescent COVID-19. The sample comprised peripheral blood. CDR3 amino acids: CATSDPSISGDGYEQYV. CDR3 bases: TGTGCCACCAGTGACCCATCAATATCAGGGGACGGCTACGAGCAGTACGTC.